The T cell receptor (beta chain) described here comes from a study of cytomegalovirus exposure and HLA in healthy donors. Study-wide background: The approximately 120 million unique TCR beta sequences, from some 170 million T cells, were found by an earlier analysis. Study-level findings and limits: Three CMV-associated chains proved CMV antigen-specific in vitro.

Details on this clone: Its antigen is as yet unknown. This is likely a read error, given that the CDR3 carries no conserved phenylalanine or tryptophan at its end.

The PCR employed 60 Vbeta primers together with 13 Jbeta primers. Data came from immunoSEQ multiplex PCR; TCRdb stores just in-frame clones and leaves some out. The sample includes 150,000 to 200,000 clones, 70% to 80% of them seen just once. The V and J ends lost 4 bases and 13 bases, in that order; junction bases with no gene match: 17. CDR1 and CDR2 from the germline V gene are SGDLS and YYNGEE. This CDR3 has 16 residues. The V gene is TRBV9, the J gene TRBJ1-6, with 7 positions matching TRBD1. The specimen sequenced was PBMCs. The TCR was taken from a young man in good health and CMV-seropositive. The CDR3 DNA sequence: TGTGCCAGCAGCCAAACCCTTACCGGACAGGCCTTCCCCCTCCACCTT. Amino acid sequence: CASSQTLTGQAFPLHL.